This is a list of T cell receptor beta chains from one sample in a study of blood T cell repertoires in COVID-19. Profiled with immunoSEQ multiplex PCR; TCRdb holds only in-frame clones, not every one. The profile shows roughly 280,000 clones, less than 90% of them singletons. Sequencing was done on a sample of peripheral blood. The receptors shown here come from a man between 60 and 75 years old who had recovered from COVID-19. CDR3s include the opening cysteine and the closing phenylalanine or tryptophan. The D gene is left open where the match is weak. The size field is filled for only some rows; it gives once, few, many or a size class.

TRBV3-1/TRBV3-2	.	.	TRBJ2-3	TGTGCCAGCAGCCGGAGGGTATCGAGCACAGATACGCAGTATTTT	CASSRRVSSTDTQYF
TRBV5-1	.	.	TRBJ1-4	TGCGCCAGCAGCTTGCAGGGGTTAACGACTAATGAAAAACTGTTTTTT	CASSLQGLTTNEKLFF
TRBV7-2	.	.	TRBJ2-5	TGTGCCAGCAGCTTAGATCGGGGATTGAGGGAGACCCAGTACTTC	CASSLDRGLRETQYF
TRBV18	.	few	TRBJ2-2	TGTGCCAGCTCACCAATACCAGGGTTTCCCGGGGAGCTGTTTTTT	CASSPIPGFPGELFF
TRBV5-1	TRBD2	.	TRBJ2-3	TGCGCCAGCAGCCATAGCGGGGCGATCACAGATACGCAGTATTTT	CASSHSGAITDTQYF
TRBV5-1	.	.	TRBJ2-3	TGCGCCAGCAGCTTGGTGGGTAGCGCACCTAGCACAGATACGCAGTATTTT	CASSLVGSAPSTDTQYF
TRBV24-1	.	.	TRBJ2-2	TGTGCCACCAGTGATTATCTCGCCGGGGAGCTGTTTTTT	CATSDYLAGELFF
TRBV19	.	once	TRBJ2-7	TGTGCCAGTGGGACTTCCTCCTACGAGCAGTACTTC	CASGTSSYEQYF
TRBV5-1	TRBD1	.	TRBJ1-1	TGCGCCAGCAGCATCCACAGGGGCAGGAACACTGAAGCTTTCTTT	CASSIHRGRNTEAFF
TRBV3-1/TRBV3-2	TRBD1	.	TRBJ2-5	TGTGCCAGCAGCCCGGACAGGGGGCTTGAGACCCAGTACTTC	CASSPDRGLETQYF
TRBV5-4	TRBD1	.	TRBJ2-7	TGTGCCAGCAGCACCCGAGACAGGGGGGGATTGTACGAGCAGTACTTC	CASSTRDRGGLYEQYF
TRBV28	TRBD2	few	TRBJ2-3	TGTGCCAGCAGTCCGCGGGGAGGGCTCCCCCGGGATACGCAGTATTTT	CASSPRGGLPRDTQYF
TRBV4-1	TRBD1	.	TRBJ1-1	TGCGCCAGCAGCCAAGAAGGAGGGGGCTGGGTGAACACTGAAGCTTTCTTT	CASSQEGGGWVNTEAFF
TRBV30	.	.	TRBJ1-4	TGTGCCTGGAGTGTACACCCCCCGGGAGTCGAAAAACTGTTTTTT	CAWSVHPPGVEKLFF
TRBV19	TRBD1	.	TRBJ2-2	TGTGCCAGTAGTTCGGGACAGACGAACACCGGGGAGCTGTTTTTT	CASSSGQTNTGELFF
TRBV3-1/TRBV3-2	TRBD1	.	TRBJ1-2	TGTGCCAGCAGCCAGGGGACAGGGGCCCTTGGTGGCTACACCTTC	CASSQGTGALGGYTF
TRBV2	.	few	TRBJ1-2	TGTGCCAGCAGACTCCTATTACGGCAGGGTAACTATGGCTACACCTTC	CASRLLLRQGNYGYTF
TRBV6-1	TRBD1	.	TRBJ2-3	TGTGCCAGCAGTGAACGAGACAGGGGACCAGATACGCAGTATTTT	CASSERDRGPDTQYF
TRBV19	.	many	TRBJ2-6	TGTGCCAGTGGGGCCTCCCGAAACTCTGGGGCCAACGTCCTGACTTTC	CASGASRNSGANVLTF
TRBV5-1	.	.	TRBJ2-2	TGCGCCAGCAGCTTAACCTCTAGCGTTGCCACCGGGGAGCTGTTTTTT	CASSLTSSVATGELFF
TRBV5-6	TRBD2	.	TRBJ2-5	TGTGCCAGCAGCTATGGGACTAGCGGCCAAGAGACCCAGTACTTC	CASSYGTSGQETQYF
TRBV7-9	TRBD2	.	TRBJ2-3	TGTGCCAGCAGCTTAGCTCCTAGCGGGAACACAGATACGCAGTATTTT	CASSLAPSGNTDTQYF
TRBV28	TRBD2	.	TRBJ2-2	TGTGCCAGCACCGGGAGGCTGAACACCGGGGAGCTGTTTTTT	CASTGRLNTGELFF
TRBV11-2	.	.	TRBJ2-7	TGTGCCAGCAGCCGCGGGGCCTACGAGCAGTACTTC	CASSRGAYEQYF
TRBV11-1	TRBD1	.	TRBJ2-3	TGTGCCAGCAGCCCTCGACAGGGGCGCACAGATACGCAGTATTTT	CASSPRQGRTDTQYF
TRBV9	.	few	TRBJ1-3	TGTGCCAGCAGCGTAGCTATTTCAGGGTCTGGAAACACCATATATTTT	CASSVAISGSGNTIYF
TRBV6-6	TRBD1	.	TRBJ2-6	TGTGCCAGCAGTCAGCAGGGGGCTGGTGGGGCCAACGTCCTGACTTTC	CASSQQGAGGANVLTF
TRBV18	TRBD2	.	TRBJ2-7	TGTGCCAGCTCCCCTAGCGGGGGGTCCTACGAGCAGTACTTC	CASSPSGGSYEQYF
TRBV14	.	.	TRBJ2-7	TGTGCCAGCAGCCAAGATAGGGGCTACGAGCAGTACTTC	CASSQDRGYEQYF
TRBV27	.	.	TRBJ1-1	TGTGCCAGCAGTTTATCTAGGGAGGCGTGGACTGAAGCTTTCTTT	CASSLSREAWTEAFF
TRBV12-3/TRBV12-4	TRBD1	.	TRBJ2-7	TGTGCCAGCAAAAATACAGGGGGCCCCGAGCAGTACTTC	CASKNTGGPEQYF
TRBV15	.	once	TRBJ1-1	TGTGCCACCAGCAGCGGACAGAGGAACACTGAAGCTTTCTTT	CATSSGQRNTEAFF
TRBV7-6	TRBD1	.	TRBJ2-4	TGTGCCAGCAGTAAACAAGGGGGACAGGGGGGCGACATTCAGTACTTC	CASSKQGGQGGDIQYF
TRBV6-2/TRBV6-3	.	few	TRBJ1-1	TGTGCCAGCAGTCGCCAGGGAAACTATGAAGCTTTCTTT	CASSRQGNYEAFF
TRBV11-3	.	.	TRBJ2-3	TGTGCCAGCAGCTTATCACAGCAAGATACGCAGTATTTT	CASSLSQQDTQYF